The present T cell receptor (beta chain) was sequenced within a study of CD8+CD57+ T cells in acquired aplastic anemia. Across the study: Across the sorted CD4+ and CD8+ cells, DNA amounts averaged about 3 ug.

TCR beta VDJ and CDR3 profiles were obtained from a genomic DNA template. TCRdb re-derived calls from the reads in MiXCR, one entry per CDR3 protein. The sample records some 170,000 distinct CDR3 sequences, more than 60% being singletons. Points from the study as a whole: The same twenty-nine CD8+ CDR3 sequences occurred in patients and in controls.

This clonotype was counted ten times or more. No antigen is known for it. Those patients picked for sequencing had displayed CD8+CD57+ cell expansion on flow cytometry. The diagnosis in all patients was severe acquired aplastic anemia. At the time of blood sampling, patients had not yet received any therapy. The CDR3 is 15 amino acids. Trimming cost V 3 bases and J 6 bases; bases outside gene matches: 5. The V gene's germline CDR1 is LGHNT and CDR2 FRNRAP. The chain joins TRBV12-5 to TRBJ2-1, with 10 bases identical to TRBD2. This receptor was taken from a human donor with aplastic anemia. The sample consisted of sorted CD4+, CD8+, or CD8+CD57+ T cells (not recorded which) from PBMCs. CDR3 loop: CASGLVAGGRNEQFF. CDR3 DNA sequence: TGTGCTAGTGGTTTAGTAGCGGGGGGACGCAATGAGCAGTTCTTC.